These T cell receptor beta chains were read from a single sample in a study of cytomegalovirus exposure and HLA in healthy donors. Assay used: immunoSEQ multiplex PCR; TCRdb lists only in-frame clones, some missing. The sample has 74,000 or so clones, more than 60% seen once. The specimen sequenced was PBMCs. These receptors came from a man in his fifties in good health and CMV-seropositive. Each CDR3 is given with its conserved first and last residue. A D gene is named only where the DNA matches it firmly. Expanded clones are given a class, and other clones once, few, many or no size at all.

j_call v_call d_call clone_size cdr3_aa cdr3_nt
TRBJ2-1 TRBV5-1 TRBD2 NA CASSSSLAAYNEQFF TGCGCCAGCAGCTCCTCACTAGCGGCCTACAATGAGCAGTTCTTC
TRBJ2-5 TRBV18 NA NA CASSPPWGRETQYF TGTGCCAGCTCACCACCGTGGGGGCGCGAGACCCAGTACTTC
TRBJ2-7 TRBV30 NA NA CAWSVPGSGVYHEQYF TGTGCCTGGAGTGTCCCTGGGTCAGGGGTATACCACGAGCAGTACTTC
TRBJ1-2 TRBV2 NA NA CASSGGQNYGYTF TGTGCCAGCAGTGGCGGACAGAACTATGGCTACACCTTC
TRBJ2-7 TRBV11-3 TRBD2 NA CASSSISGNEYEQYF TGTGCCAGCAGCTCCATTAGCGGGAATGAGTACGAGCAGTACTTC
TRBJ2-5 TRBV5-6 TRBD2 NA CASSSRTGGETQYF TGTGCCAGCAGCTCCCGGACGGGAGGGGAGACCCAGTACTTC
TRBJ1-2 TRBV19 NA NA CASDLGSGMGYGYTF TGTGCCAGTGATTTGGGTTCGGGGATGGGCTATGGCTACACCTTC
TRBJ1-4 TRBV10-3 NA NA CAIRSGYGAEKLFF TGTGCCATCAGGAGCGGGTACGGGGCTGAAAAACTGTTTTTT
TRBJ2-1 TRBV6-4 TRBD2 NA CASSDTAGGQVGEQFF TGTGCCAGCAGTGACACAGCGGGAGGGCAAGTAGGTGAGCAGTTCTTC
TRBJ2-5 TRBV18 TRBD2 NA CASSSGLAGGPKQETQYF TGTGCCAGCTCATCCGGGCTAGCGGGAGGGCCCAAACAAGAGACCCAGTACTTC
TRBJ2-4 TRBV11-2 TRBD1 NA CASSQNRDRTYSQYF TGTGCCAGCAGCCAAAACCGGGACAGGACGTACAGTCAGTACTTC
TRBJ1-5 TRBV6-8 TRBD1 NA CASSYVVKQGKYQPQHF TGTGCCAGCAGTTACGTGGTGAAACAGGGGAAATATCAGCCCCAGCATTTT
TRBJ1-2 TRBV7-6 TRBD1 NA CASSVGQGYGYTF TGTGCCAGCAGCGTAGGACAGGGCTATGGCTACACCTTC
TRBJ2-7 TRBV15 TRBD2 few CATSRGLAGAYEQYF TGTGCCACCAGCAGGGGACTAGCGGGAGCCTACGAGCAGTACTTC
TRBJ2-5 TRBV30 TRBD2 few CAWSVRLAGGETQYF TGTGCCTGGAGCGTTCGGCTAGCGGGAGGTGAGACCCAGTACTTC
TRBJ2-1 TRBV7-2 TRBD2 NA CARALAEGSEQFF TGTGCCAGGGCCCTAGCGGAGGGGAGTGAGCAGTTCTTC
TRBJ2-3 TRBV11-3 NA NA CASSLDSSTDTQYF TGTGCCAGCAGCTTAGACTCGAGCACAGATACGCAGTATTTT
TRBJ2-6 TRBV30 TRBD1 few CAYSRDRGLLFSGANGLTF TGTGCCTACTCCCGGGACAGGGGGCTTCTGTTCTCTGGGGCCAACGGCCTGACTTTC
TRBJ2-1 TRBV7-3 TRBD2 NA CASSLRREPYNEQFF TGTGCCAGCAGCTTACGGCGGGAGCCGTACAATGAGCAGTTCTTC
TRBJ2-2 TRBV4-1 NA NA CASSQGQGWYTGELFF TGCGCCAGCAGCCAAGGGCAGGGTTGGTACACCGGGGAGCTGTTTTTT
TRBJ1-5 TRBV19 TRBD1 NA CASTDRVGQPQHF TGTGCCAGTACCGACAGGGTTGGTCAGCCCCAGCATTTT
TRBJ1-5 TRBV4-3 NA NA CASSQDESQPQHF TGCGCCAGCAGCCAAGACGAGAGTCAGCCCCAGCATTTT
TRBJ2-7 TRBV7-9 NA NA CASSPRTNSYEQYF TGTGCCAGCAGCCCCCGGACTAACTCCTACGAGCAGTACTTC
TRBJ2-7 TRBV21-1 NA NA CASKTPRRTAPAEQYF TGTGCCAGCAAAACACCCCGGAGGACAGCCCCAGCCGAGCAGTACTTC
TRBJ2-5 TRBV7-9 TRBD1 NA CASSLVPIRTGQETQYF TGTGCCAGCAGCTTAGTCCCGATCCGGACAGGCCAAGAGACCCAGTACTTC
TRBJ1-1 TRBV2 NA NA CASSDGSTEAFF TGTGCCAGCAGTGACGGGAGCACTGAAGCTTTCTTT
TRBJ1-2 TRBV6-5 NA NA CASSYTGQRYGYTF TGTGCCAGCAGTTACACGGGACAACGGTATGGCTACACCTTC
TRBJ1-2 TRBV30 NA NA CAWNSGRAHGYTF TGTGCCTGGAATTCGGGCAGGGCCCATGGCTACACCTTC
TRBJ1-2 TRBV5-4 TRBD1 NA CASSLADRDHYGYTF TGTGCCAGCAGCTTGGCCGACAGGGATCACTATGGCTACACCTTC
TRBJ2-1 TRBV5-1 TRBD1 once CASSRTGETYNEQFF TGCGCCAGCAGCCGGACAGGGGAAACCTACAATGAGCAGTTCTTC
TRBJ2-7 TRBV29-1 NA NA CSAQAGQPQSYEQYF TGCAGCGCTCAGGCAGGCCAACCCCAATCCTACGAGCAGTACTTC
TRBJ2-6 TRBV6-4 TRBD2 NA CASSDGGGTGANVLTF TGTGCCAGCAGTGACGGGGGGGGAACTGGGGCCAACGTCCTGACTTTC
TRBJ1-2 TRBV29-1 NA NA CSVGSGDGYTF TGCAGCGTTGGATCAGGGGATGGCTACACCTTC
TRBJ1-1 TRBV7-8 NA once CASSPNRVGATEAFF TGTGCCAGCAGCCCAAACCGGGTGGGGGCCACTGAAGCTTTCTTT
TRBJ1-6 TRBV29-1 NA NA CSVGTDPNSPLHF TGCAGCGTTGGGACAGATCCGAATTCACCCCTCCACTTT
TRBJ2-1 TRBV10-1 TRBD2 once CASTGESGEVTYNEQFF TGCGCCAGCACCGGAGAGAGCGGGGAGGTAACCTACAATGAGCAGTTCTTC
TRBJ2-7 TRBV18 NA NA CASSRTATYEQYF TGTGCCAGCTCACGGACTGCCACCTACGAGCAGTACTTC
TRBJ2-1 TRBV2 TRBD2 NA CASRASGNTHNEQFF TGTGCCAGCAGGGCTAGCGGTAATACCCACAATGAGCAGTTCTTC
TRBJ2-6 TRBV2 NA once CASKGSGANGLTF TGTGCCAGCAAGGGGTCTGGGGCCAACGGCCTGACTTTC
TRBJ2-3 TRBV14 TRBD2 NA CASSQDSTSGRSTDTQYF TGTGCCAGCAGCCAAGATTCAACTAGCGGGAGGAGTACAGATACGCAGTATTTT
TRBJ1-2 TRBV19 TRBD1 once CASRLLLTGNSYGYTF TGTGCCAGTAGGCTACTATTGACAGGGAATAGCTATGGCTACACCTTC
TRBJ2-1 TRBV9 TRBD2 NA CASSVGPGGKDEQFF TGTGCCAGCAGCGTGGGACCGGGAGGGAAGGATGAGCAGTTCTTC
TRBJ2-1 TRBV18 TRBD1 NA CASSPPGQVYNEQFF TGTGCCAGCTCACCACCGGGACAGGTGTACAATGAGCAGTTCTTC
TRBJ2-7 TRBV27 TRBD2 NA CASSGASGVSYEQYF TGTGCCAGCAGTGGAGCTAGCGGGGTCTCCTACGAGCAGTACTTC
TRBJ2-5 TRBV5-4 NA NA CASRAAQGKVGETQYF TGTGCCAGCAGGGCAGCCCAGGGGAAAGTAGGGGAGACCCAGTACTTC
TRBJ1-1 TRBV5-4 NA few CASSSARGTTEAFF TGTGCCAGCAGCTCGGCCCGGGGAACCACTGAAGCTTTCTTT
TRBJ2-3 TRBV5-1 NA few CASSLNSGLTDTQYF TGCGCCAGCAGCTTAAACAGTGGTTTAACAGATACGCAGTATTTT
TRBJ2-1 TRBV6-9 TRBD1 NA CASTQGQGLEQFF TGTGCCAGCACCCAGGGACAGGGCCTTGAGCAGTTCTTC
TRBJ2-1 TRBV5-1 TRBD2 NA CASSLGAGVWFF TGCGCCAGCAGCTTGGGGGCGGGAGTCTGGTTCTTC
TRBJ1-1 TRBV7-9 NA NA CASSPSAGNEAFF TGTGCCAGCAGCCCATCGGCGGGGAATGAAGCTTTCTTT
TRBJ2-5 TRBV11-3 NA once CASSLDPGVQETQYF TGTGCCAGCAGCTTAGATCCGGGAGTACAAGAGACCCAGTACTTC
TRBJ1-2 TRBV18 NA few CASSPTGSRGYTF TGTGCCAGCTCACCAACGGGTTCGCGAGGCTACACCTTC
TRBJ2-5 TRBV5-1 NA few CASSLVEGPSGEQYF TGCGCCAGCAGCTTGGTTGAGGGACCCTCGGGAGAGCAGTACTTC
TRBJ1-2 TRBV5-1 NA once CASSLGDRFNYGYTF TGCGCCAGCAGCTTGGGAGACAGGTTTAACTATGGCTACACCTTC
TRBJ2-7 TRBV18 TRBD1 NA CASSPLSGQSSEQYF TGTGCCAGCTCACCACTCTCGGGACAGTCCAGCGAGCAGTACTTC
TRBJ2-1 TRBV11-2 NA once CASSERILRGNEQFF TGTGCCAGCAGCGAAAGGATCCTCCGGGGCAATGAGCAGTTCTTC
TRBJ2-1 TRBV7-3 TRBD2 NA CASSLSSSGGNEQFF TGTGCCAGCAGCTTATCGAGCTCGGGGGGGAATGAGCAGTTCTTC